This T cell receptor (beta chain) was recorded in a study of blood T cell repertoires in COVID-19. Study background: Nucleic acid was either cDNA or gDNA, and it came from T cells, B-cell-depleted T cells, or PBMCs.

Germline CDR1 is MNHEY and CDR2 is SMNVEV (reference sequence). The CDR3 runs to 14 residues. Between the trimmed V and J ends, which lost 0 bases and 4 bases, there was a span of 9 bases. Sequencing was performed with immunoSEQ multiplex PCR; in TCRdb, only in-frame clones are kept and a portion is missing. The sample lists roughly 250,000 clones, more than 75% occurring once. The sequence was collected from a man between 35 and 55 years old who had recovered from COVID-19. The chain uses TRBV27 and TRBJ1-2; the D gene is possibly TRBD1 (6 bases). The sequenced material came from peripheral blood. Here the CDR3 DNA reads TGTGCCAGCAGTTTATCCGGACAGACCTATGGCTACACCTTC. Its protein product is CASSLSGQTYGYTF.